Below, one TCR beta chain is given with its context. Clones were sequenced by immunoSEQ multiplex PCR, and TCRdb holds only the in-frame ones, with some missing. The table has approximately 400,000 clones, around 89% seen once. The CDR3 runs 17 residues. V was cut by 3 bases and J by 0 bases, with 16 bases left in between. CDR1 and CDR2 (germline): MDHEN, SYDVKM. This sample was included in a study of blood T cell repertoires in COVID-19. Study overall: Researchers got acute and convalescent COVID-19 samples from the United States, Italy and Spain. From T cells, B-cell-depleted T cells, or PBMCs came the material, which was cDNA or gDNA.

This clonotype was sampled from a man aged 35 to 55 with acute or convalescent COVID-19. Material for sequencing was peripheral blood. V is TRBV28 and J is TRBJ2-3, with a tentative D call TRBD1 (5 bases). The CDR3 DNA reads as TGTGCCAGCAGTTTCCAACGCCTATCAGGGAGCACAGATACGCAGTATTTT. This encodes CASSFQRLSGSTDTQYF. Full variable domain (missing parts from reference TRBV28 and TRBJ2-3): DVKVTQSSRYLVKRTGEKVFLECVQDMDHENMFWYRQDPGLGLRLIYFSYDVKMKEKGDIPEGYSVSREKKERFSLILESASTNQTSMYLCASSFQRLSGSTDTQYFGPGTRLTVL.